Listed below are T cell receptor beta chains from one sample, sequenced in a study of beta chain features in type 1 diabetes. The method was immunoSEQ multiplex PCR; TCRdb's version includes in-frame clones alone and lacks a portion of them. The sample consists of roughly 240,000 clones, around 24% of them appearing once. The sequencing input was naive CD4+ T cells from blood. These receptors all come from a woman aged 30 to 39 with type 1 diabetes. CDR3s include the opening cysteine and the closing phenylalanine or tryptophan. D genes are given only for firm matches. The listing skips clone size in some rows; elsewhere it reads once, few, many or a size class.

clone size: few; V gene: TRBV30; D gene: .; CDR3 length: 13; J gene: TRBJ2-5; CDR3 protein: CAWSDWDSGTQYF; CDR3 DNA: TGTGCCTGGAGTGACTGGGACTCGGGGACCCAGTACTTC
clone size: few; V gene: TRBV9; D gene: TRBD2; CDR3 length: 16; J gene: TRBJ2-1; CDR3 protein: CASSVALAGAYNEQFF; CDR3 DNA: TGTGCCAGCAGCGTAGCCCTAGCGGGAGCCTACAATGAGCAGTTCTTC
clone size: few; V gene: TRBV19; D gene: TRBD1; CDR3 length: 16; J gene: TRBJ1-2; CDR3 protein: CASSLGRDRRYYGYTF; CDR3 DNA: TGTGCCAGTAGTCTCGGCCGGGACAGGCGTTACTATGGCTACACCTTC
clone size: .; V gene: TRBV30; D gene: .; CDR3 length: 16; J gene: TRBJ2-3; CDR3 protein: CAWSVPRAVGTDTQYF; CDR3 DNA: TGTGCCTGGAGTGTACCACGAGCGGTCGGCACAGATACGCAGTATTTT
clone size: few; V gene: TRBV5-5; D gene: .; CDR3 length: 14; J gene: TRBJ2-1; CDR3 protein: CASSLAPSYNEQFF; CDR3 DNA: TGTGCCAGCAGCTTAGCGCCATCCTACAATGAGCAGTTCTTC
clone size: few; V gene: TRBV5-1; D gene: TRBD1; CDR3 length: 14; J gene: TRBJ1-1; CDR3 protein: CASSWTGGNTEAFF; CDR3 DNA: TGCGCCAGCAGCTGGACAGGGGGGAACACTGAAGCTTTCTTT
clone size: few; V gene: TRBV14; D gene: .; CDR3 length: 13; J gene: TRBJ1-4; CDR3 protein: CASSPGHYEKLFF; CDR3 DNA: TGTGCCAGCAGCCCGGGACATTATGAAAAACTGTTTTTT
clone size: .; V gene: TRBV7-3; D gene: .; CDR3 length: 13; J gene: TRBJ1-1; CDR3 protein: CASSLSNRERAFF; CDR3 DNA: TGTGCCAGCAGCTTAAGTAACAGGGAGAGAGCTTTCTTT
clone size: .; V gene: TRBV27; D gene: .; CDR3 length: 17; J gene: TRBJ2-6; CDR3 protein: CASSLFPSHSGANVLTF; CDR3 DNA: TGTGCCAGCAGTTTATTCCCTAGCCACTCTGGGGCCAACGTCCTGACTTTC
clone size: .; V gene: TRBV6-5; D gene: TRBD1; CDR3 length: 15; J gene: TRBJ1-1; CDR3 protein: CASSGRQGSNTEAFF; CDR3 DNA: TGTGCCAGCAGTGGCCGACAGGGCTCGAACACTGAAGCTTTCTTT
clone size: .; V gene: TRBV28; D gene: TRBD2; CDR3 length: 16; J gene: TRBJ2-7; CDR3 protein: CASSLGGRALAYEQYF; CDR3 DNA: TGTGCCAGCAGTTTAGGCGGGAGGGCCCTCGCGTACGAGCAGTACTTC
clone size: .; V gene: TRBV6-1; D gene: .; CDR3 length: 18; J gene: TRBJ2-7; CDR3 protein: CASSGLRMRGIQSYEQYF; CDR3 DNA: TGTGCCAGCAGTGGTTTGCGGATGAGGGGGATCCAATCCTACGAGCAGTACTTC
clone size: .; V gene: TRBV30; D gene: .; CDR3 length: 13; J gene: TRBJ1-2; CDR3 protein: CAWSVQVRYGYTF; CDR3 DNA: TGTGCCTGGAGTGTCCAGGTCCGCTATGGCTACACCTTC
clone size: .; V gene: TRBV7-2; D gene: .; CDR3 length: 12; J gene: TRBJ1-1; CDR3 protein: CASSLPGTEAFF; CDR3 DNA: TGTGCCAGCAGCTTACCGGGCACTGAAGCTTTCTTT
clone size: few; V gene: TRBV5-1; D gene: .; CDR3 length: 15; J gene: TRBJ2-1; CDR3 protein: CASSPSGGEINEQFF; CDR3 DNA: TGCGCCAGCAGCCCCTCCGGCGGGGAGATCAATGAGCAGTTCTTC
clone size: .; V gene: TRBV6-6; D gene: .; CDR3 length: 14; J gene: TRBJ1-5; CDR3 protein: CASSSGLNNQPQHF; CDR3 DNA: TGTGCCAGCAGTTCCGGACTCAACAATCAGCCCCAGCATTTT
clone size: .; V gene: TRBV6-5; D gene: TRBD1; CDR3 length: 15; J gene: TRBJ2-1; CDR3 protein: CASSPGTGVYNEQFF; CDR3 DNA: TGTGCCAGCAGCCCCGGGACAGGGGTTTACAATGAGCAGTTCTTC